This TCR beta chain was obtained from a study of blood T cells in healthy people across ages (dated by TCRdb to between 2015 and 2017). Context from the whole study: In model experiments, template switching captured roughly one uniquely barcoded TCR beta cDNA molecule for every two T cells. To track age-related changes in TCR beta repertoire diversity, the study relied on deep sequencing normalized with unique cDNA molecular identifiers. The donors were divided into four age groups: young (average roughly 15 years), middle-aged (around 41), aged (roughly 66) and long-lived (roughly 86). To avoid experimental bias, donors of different ages were randomly spread across the sequencing lanes. Using the same blood draw, the study looked at two additional independent replicas of 1 million unique cDNA reads for two donors, one aged 18 to 30 and the other aged 80 or older.

The paper as a whole reports these results and caveats: Observed TCR beta diversity per million T cells fell roughly linearly with age, and a significant reduction was already apparent by age about 43. There was a strong correlation between observed TCR beta diversity and the percentage of naive T cells measured by flow cytometry. Estimates of total diversity from one million sequenced T cells were regarded as lower bounds and underestimates. Compared with the aged group, more naive CD4+ T cells, fewer expanded clones and increased TCR diversity were shown by the long-lived group, suggesting age selection. Because the CMV infection status of the donors was unknown, age-related changes in expanded clonotypes may potentially have been confounded. Since profiling was done on bulk unsorted PBMCs, naive and antigen-experienced compartments could not be conclusively compared.

CDR1 DFQATT and CDR2 SNEGSKA are derived from the germline V gene (reference sequence). V is pruned by 4 bases and J by 0 bases, leaving 2 bases of the junction without a gene match. The CDR3 measures 13 amino acids from cysteine to phenylalanine. Only CDR3 DNA remains: 39 bases, in frame from the first base. Library prep was done by 5' RACE. The sequencer listed for this sample is Illumina HiSeq 2500. A second PCR of roughly 7 to 11 cycles was performed with a sample-barcoded 5' primer and a J-beta primer mix. Each TCR beta cDNA molecule received a unique molecular identifier from a template-switch 5' adaptor carrying 12 random nucleotides. Each sample yielded at least 2.5 million CDR3-containing paired-end reads. All of the RNA was converted into first-strand cDNA using the Mint cDNA synthesis kit, with a TRBC-specific oligonucleotide serving as the primer. After uracil-DNA glycosylase treatment, a first 18-cycle PCR used universal primers M1SS and BC2_uni_R on all cDNA. The paper's processing steps were these. Normalization of each sample was performed by random selection of 1 million high-quality reads, each carrying a distinct molecular identifier. Reads with shared molecular identifiers were discarded instead of being binned into consensus sequences. MiTCR, with a Q25 quality threshold and the strictest error-elimination algorithm, was used for CDR3 identification, clonotype clustering and error correction. Lower-bound total TCR beta diversity was estimated with a nonparametric unseen species model using Euler transformation. Starting from the raw public reads, TCRdb applied fastp trimming at Q25, assembled clones with MiXCR and retained in-frame beta chains. Identical CDR3 protein sequences are pooled into one entry, listed with their most common genes and DNA. TCRdb's processing, not the authors', yielded these V and J calls. In this sample the table shows approximately 940,000 distinct CDR3 sequences, around 49% of which occur a single time. Under 15% of the sample is in the top ten clones.

This clonotype was detected only a few times. Its antigen remains unidentified. Nothing much larger sits one base from this clone, and base qualities are not available. Systemically healthy Caucasian individuals from Russia, some 40 in total and aged about 6 to 95 years, were included as donors. Around 9.7 milliliters of peripheral blood were collected from each donor into EDTA-treated Vacutainer tubes. Ficoll-Paque density-gradient centrifugation was used to isolate PBMCs, with at least 6 million per sample. Total RNA, at least 5 micrograms per sample, was extracted from PBMCs with Trizol reagent. For every donor, flow cytometry on a PBMC aliquot measured the percentage of naive CD45RAhigh/CD27high T cells.

Sequencing used blood. The chain links TRBV20-1 with TRBJ2-7, with 8 middle bases fitting TRBD2. This TCR was sampled from a man aged 30-40 years in good health. Read as DNA, the sequence is TGCAGTGCTACCGGGGGGGGCTCCTACGAGCAGTACTTC. It translates as CSATGGGSYEQYF.